This T cell receptor (beta chain) was observed in a study of shared clonotypes between healthy human individuals. Into CD45RA+ naive and CD45RA-negative memory subsets, the CD4+ cells were split. Deep-level running was used for the assay. Evenly divided among several immunoSEQ plates was the genomic DNA of each subset. The assay was immunoSEQ multiplex PCR, and TCRdb's table has in-frame clones only and misses some. Among around 2.5 million clones listed, under 95% were seen once. The sample consisted of naive CD4+ T cells from PBMCs. Stated subset: CD45RA+ positively selected. The TCR comes from a man aged 18 to 35 in good health. Some clones in this sample may be carry-over from other donors' samples.

This CDR3 is CAIGGYEIYNEQFF. CDR3 bases: TGTGCCATCGGGGGGTATGAGATATACAATGAGCAGTTCTTC. The chain carries TRBV10-3 and TRBJ2-1, with D possibly being TRBD2 (6 bases). CDR1 is ENHRY, CDR2 SYGVKD, per germline. V lost 8 bases and J 4 bases, leaving 15 bases between the germline ends. The CDR3 spans 14 residues.